This entry describes one TCR beta chain. What it recognizes is unknown. Amplification targeted the TCR beta CDR3 regions, with RNA transcripts as the source material. The first-round RT-PCR employed HTBI primers together with the Qiagen OneStep RT-PCR kit. A multiplex PCR was then performed as the second round. MiXCR was run by TCRdb on the multiplex PCR reads, yielding one entry per CDR3 protein. The profile shows hundreds of thousands of distinct CDR3 sequences, approximately 22% of them singletons. These data originate in a study of Graves' ophthalmopathy and Graves' hyperthyroidism. Study-wide findings and caveats: Most thyroid-expanded clonotypes exceeding 0.001 frequency were also found in blood. The model achieved under 71% sensitivity and over 72% specificity for ophthalmopathy progression. Using 13 signatures, a model distinguished ophthalmopathy from stable hyperthyroidism, reaching around 88% sensitivity and about 81% specificity.

The PBMCs originated from roughly 9.6 ml of fresh peripheral blood. The clonotype was recovered from a woman between 18 and 29 years old with stable Graves' hyperthyroidism. Some clones in this sample may be carry-over from other donors' samples. Sample: peripheral blood.

Here the CDR3 DNA reads TGTGCCAGCAGCTGGGACAGGGTAAAGTACGAGCAGTACTTC. Translation gives CASSWDRVKYEQYF. The V gene is TRBV7-2, the J gene TRBJ2-7, with 9 positions matching TRBD1. The CDR3 is 14 amino acids. Trimming removed 4 bases from V and 4 bases from J; junction bases left unmatched: 5. In germline, CDR1 is SGHTA, CDR2 FQGNSA.